Sequencing of this T cell receptor (beta chain) was carried out in a study of shared clonotypes between healthy human individuals (dated by TCRdb to 2019 to 2021). For context, the study as a whole: The cohort included a few men and a couple of women between 18 and 49 years of age. Per donor, three plates each were used for CD4 naive and CD4 memory, two for CD8 naive, and one for CD8 memory. To estimate repertoire size and how much clonotypes are shared between individuals, the study performed deep sequencing of blood TCR repertoires from roughly five healthy adults. Different laboratories and diverse techniques were used to prepare libraries and sequence TCR repertoires, to increase sequencing depth and limit assay-specific biases. Leukapheresis yielded between about 0.94 and 9 billion PBMCs per donor. On the study overall, not on this receptor specifically: Compared with non-shared clonotypes, the clonotypes found in all four sorted-subset donors had higher generation probabilities. Rarefaction of sorted-subset datasets indicated incomplete sequencing despite the large sequencing depth. The genetic and exposure-history diversity represented was limited by the small number of donors. Naive subsets generally had larger estimated clonotype richness than memory subsets. Pairwise subsampling led to the expectation that sequencing depth would affect the degree of clonotype sharing among donors. Sampling was restricted to blood, and TCR repertoires in tissues likely differ from the TCR repertoires found in blood. Sharing across several donors was observed for 4.5% to 6.5% of naive CD4, 3% to 3.5% of naive CD8, 2% to 2.5% of memory CD4, and approximately 0.41% of memory CD8 clonotypes.

The sample holds a few counts of this clone. It has no known antigen specificity. The record has no base qualities; no much larger clone is one base away. At the DNA level, this CDR3 is encoded by other sequences in the same sample as well. CD8 naive samples consisted of CD45RO-negative cells that were positively selected for CCR7, yielding a CD45RA+CCR7+ population without TemRA cells. Donors were healthy HIV-negative adults with no recently reported acute infections or vaccinations. Every donor was a Caucasian adult living in Nashville, Tennessee, USA. Blood was collected by leukapheresis, and PBMCs were isolated by Ficoll-Histopaque density gradient centrifugation and then cryopreserved in liquid nitrogen vapor phase. Analytical flow cytometry was used to check the purity and quantity of every magnetically sorted T cell population. From each sorted fraction, genomic DNA was isolated and quantified by UV absorbance on a Nanodrop 2000c.

Using the deep immunoSEQ assay, multiplex PCR amplified TCR CDR3 regions from genomic DNA. Extracted genomic DNA from each cell subset was distributed evenly across all wells of several immunoSEQ 96-well plates, and each plate was treated as a replicate. For sorted subsets, around 200 ng genomic DNA, equal to about 30,000 T cell genomes, was loaded into each replicate PCR. Purified libraries were measured with a Qubit 3.0 fluorometer, size-checked on a Bioanalyzer 2100, and measured again with the KAPA Library Quantification kit. Every immunoSEQ 96-well plate was sequenced on a separate single-read 150-cycle Illumina NextSeq 550 flow cell. The authors processed their data as follows. The immunoSEQ output contained only junctional sequences without quality scores, so filtering could not match that applied to full-length reads. To assign V/J genes and CDR3, sequences were annotated against IMGT germline references using PyIR, a Python wrapper for IgBLAST v1.9. Reads were filtered out if the reads had weak V/J assignments (E-value above 1e-6), no CDR3, stop codons, out-of-frame junctions, or ambiguous translated residues. V3J clonotypes were defined as sequences sharing the same inferred V gene, J gene, and CDR3 amino acid sequence. To compute the percentage overlap between repertoires, the number of shared unique clonotypes was divided by the size of the smaller repertoire. Richness of each repertoire was evaluated using RTK rarefaction, the Chao1 estimator, and Recon v2.1 estimates of unobserved clonotypes. For all TCRbeta clonotypes obtained by the gDNA method from several donors, generation probabilities were computed with OLGA. TCRdb mirrors the immuneACCESS table, restricted to in-frame sequences. Some clones are absent from its copies; in checked studies, under half trace to an unresolved V gene, and the reason for the others is unknown. Clone size and the V and J calls come from that table; the DNA yielded D and trimming. A total of approximately 2,000,000 clones appear in this sample, roughly 93% of them only once. The top ten hold around 1.8% of the sample.

Sequencing was done on a sample of naive CD8+ T cells from PBMCs. What this sample's cell subset or site label stands for: CD45RA+CCR7+. The clonotype comes from a man aged 18 to 30 in good health. Some clones in this sample may be carry-over from other donors' samples.

For the CDR3, the sequence is CASSPRTSGPYEQYF. The bases read TGTGCCAGCAGCCCCAGGACTAGCGGACCCTACGAGCAGTACTTC. The chain joins TRBV7-9 to TRBJ2-7, and 10 bases in between align with TRBD2. From the cysteine up to the phenylalanine, the CDR3 has a length of 15 residues. CDR3 DNA only is kept here, 45 bases in frame from base 1. Taken from the germline V gene (reference sequence), the CDR1 and CDR2 loops are SEHNR and FQNEAQ. V loses 5 bases at its end and J loses 2 bases; junction bases beyond the gene matches: 6.